These 32 T cell receptor beta chains originate from one sample sequenced in a study of CD8+CD57+ T cells in acquired aplastic anemia (dated by TCRdb to the late 2010s). Sequencing used an Illumina HiSeq 2000. Profiling of TCR beta VDJ combinations and CDR3 sequences used genomic DNA as the template. TCRdb ran its own pipeline on the public reads, namely fastp trimming at Q25 and MiXCR clone calling, and kept in-frame beta chains. One record per CDR3 amino acid sequence lists the most common genes and DNA. Here the sample has roughly 190,000 distinct CDR3 sequences; approximately 50% occur a single time. The ten largest clonotypes hold approximately 16% of the sample. Sequenced sample: sorted CD4+, CD8+, or CD8+CD57+ T cells (not recorded which) from PBMCs. Receptor source: a human donor in good health, serving as a control.

The gene calls are TRBV7-9 and TRBJ2-1; a possible D gene is TRBD2 (5 bases). Trimming left V 6 bases short and J 3 bases short, with 15 bases between. The CDR3 is 15 amino acids. The germline gives CDR1 SEHNR, CDR2 FQNEAQ (reference sequence). The CDR3 loop is CASSFKGGDYNEQFF. As DNA, the CDR3 is TGTGCCAGCAGTTTCAAAGGAGGAGACTACAATGAGCAGTTCTTC.

J is TRBJ1-3 and V is TRBV4-2, with D tentatively TRBD1 (5 bases). The V end lost 4 bases, the J end lost 5 bases, and 21 bases lay between the germline ends. CDR1 is LGHNA and CDR2 is YNFKEQ in the germline V gene. The CDR3 runs 17 residues. The CDR3 DNA follows: TGTGCCAGCAGCCTTGGACTAGCGGGGGATGGTAGAAACACCATATATTTT. Encoded protein: CASSLGLAGDGRNTIYF.

This chain joins TRBV19 and TRBJ2-7; D is perhaps TRBD1 or TRBD2 (6 bases each). The J call may not be correct, given that the DNA end is closer to TRBJ2-1. The CDR3 runs to 14 residues. Per germline, CDR1 LNHDA and CDR2 SQIVND (reference sequence). CDR3: CASSIGGAGNEQFF. The CDR3 DNA reads TGTGCCAGTAGTATAGGGGGGGCGGGGAATGAGCAGTTCTTC.

V is TRBV15 and J is TRBJ1-1; D not certain. The ends were cut back, 1 base at V and 9 bases at J, with 9 bases in the middle. The CDR3 is 12 residues long. Germline CDR1 is LNHNV and CDR2 is YYDKDF (reference sequence). The CDR3 loop is CATSRVGSKAFF. The CDR3 DNA sequence: TGTGCCACCAGCAGAGTCGGCAGTAAAGCTTTCTTT.

Many counts were recorded for this clonotype. The chain combines TRBV29-1 with TRBJ1-2; D not certain. In germline, CDR1 is SQVTM, CDR2 ANQGSEA. CDR3 size: 12 residues. V shed 6 bases and J shed 3 bases, with 11 bases lying between them. In DNA, the CDR3 is TGCAGCGTCTCGGACGGAGACTATGGCTACACCTTC. It codes for CSVSDGDYGYTF.

The gene calls are TRBV7-2 and TRBJ2-2; D remains ambiguous. There are 13 residues in the CDR3. Trimming pared 7 bases from V and 8 bases from J, leaving 14 bases between. CDR1 and CDR2 from the germline V gene are SGHTA and FQGNSA. The CDR3 is CASTSLRQGELFF. The CDR3, as DNA: TGTGCCAGCACCTCCCTTAGGCAAGGGGAGCTGTTTTTT.

This clonotype has at least ten counts. One junction end does not reproduce the germline sequence, and a read error may be involved. The genes are TRBV12-3 or TRBV12-4 and TRBJ2-7, with a tentative D call TRBD2 (6 bases). CDR3 length equals 16 residues. DNA of the CDR3: TGTGTCAGCAGTTTGGGGCAGGGATCGGGAGCATACGAGCAGTACTTC. Protein: CVSSLGQGSGAYEQYF.

The V and J genes are TRBV3-1 and TRBJ2-7; D unresolved. Germline-derived CDR1 and CDR2 are LGHDT and YNNKEL (reference sequence). CDR3 size: 15 residues. The V gene lost 3 bases and the J gene lost 1 base, with 13 bases spanning the gap. CDR3 residues: CASSHLKELSYEQYF. In DNA form, the CDR3 reads TGTGCCAGCAGCCACCTAAAGGAGTTATCCTACGAGCAGTACTTC.

This chain links TRBV5-1 with TRBJ2-7; 13 nucleotides agree with TRBD2. Germline V lookup: CDR1 SGHRS, CDR2 YFSETQ. The V and J ends lost 4 bases and 6 bases, in that order; junction bases with no gene match: 4. The CDR3 is 14 residues long. This CDR3 reads CASSPGLAGAEQYV. The CDR3 region has the DNA TGCGCCAGCAGCCCTGGACTAGCGGGAGCCGAGCAGTACGTC.

The chain couples TRBV7-9 to TRBJ2-1, with D possibly being TRBD1 or TRBD2 (6 bases each). The CDR3 runs 13 residues. The germline V gene encodes CDR1 SEHNR and CDR2 FQNEAQ (reference sequence). V lost 1 base to trimming and J lost 9 bases, with 10 bases between them. The CDR3 sequence is CASSLVQGGEQFF. CDR3 nucleotides: TGTGCCAGCAGCTTAGTACAGGGAGGTGAGCAGTTCTTC.

This chain joins TRBV6-2 or TRBV6-3 and TRBJ2-5, with 13 positions matching TRBD2. With 5 bases clipped from V and 0 bases from J, the junction kept 6 bases outside the gene matches. The CDR3 totals 17 residues. CDR1 is MNHEY and CDR2 is SVGEGT in the germline V gene. The CDR3 region is CASSRGTSGVYQETQYF. CDR3 sequence (DNA): TGTGCCAGCAGTAGGGGGACTAGCGGGGTATACCAAGAGACCCAGTACTTC.

At least ten counts were recorded for this clonotype. V and J are TRBV7-2 and TRBJ2-3; maybe TRBD1 (8 bases). Trimming took off 2 bases at V and 7 bases at J, with 25 bases between the two ends. This CDR3 comprises 18 residues. The germline CDR1 and CDR2 sequences are SGHTA and FQGNSA. The CDR3 is CASSLTRGQGGGPNTQYF. The CDR3 DNA reads TGTGCCAGCAGCTTAACCCGCGGACAGGGCGGGGGTCCAAATACGCAGTATTTT. Looking up the rest from reference TRBV7-2 and TRBJ2-3 gives the full variable domain: GAGVSQSPSNKVTEKGKDVELRCDPISGHTALYWYRQSLGQGLEFLIYFQGNSAPDKSGLPSDRFSAERTGGSVSTLTIQRTQQEDSAVYLCASSLTRGQGGGPNTQYFGPGTRLTVL.

This clonotype was counted at least ten times. The gene calls are TRBV10-3 and TRBJ2-2, with a possible D match to TRBD2 (7 bases). V dropped 5 bases and J dropped 0 bases, with 10 bases sitting between them. This CDR3 spans 15 amino acids. Germline V CDR1 and CDR2: ENHRY, SYGVKD. The CDR3 DNA reads TGTGCCATCAGTCGGGGGGCTGCGAACACCGGGGAGCTGTTTTTT. This sequence encodes CAISRGAANTGELFF.

The chain joins TRBV5-1 to TRBJ1-2; TRBD1 matches at 10 bases. Germline V gene lookup returns CDR1 SGHRS and CDR2 YFSETQ. The CDR3 covers 14 residues. Germline trimming cut 7 bases from V and 8 bases from J; bases unmatched to any gene: 11. CDR3: CASRPGTGVGGYTF. CDR3 sequence (DNA): TGCGCCAGCCGACCCGGGACAGGGGTAGGAGGCTACACCTTC.

The V gene is TRBV5-1, the J gene TRBJ2-3, with 9 bases matching TRBD1. The V segment lost 1 base and the J segment 4 bases; nucleotides outside the gene matches: 4. This CDR3 spans 15 amino acids. The germline V gene encodes CDR1 SGHRS and CDR2 YFSETQ. This CDR3 is CASSLWTGAADTQYF. The CDR3 nucleotides read TGCGCCAGCAGCTTGTGGACAGGGGCCGCAGATACGCAGTATTTT.

This clonotype has just one count. The genes are TRBV9 and TRBJ2-5; D remains ambiguous. The CDR3 has 13 amino acids. CDR1 and CDR2 from the germline V gene are SGDLS and YYNGEE. The V end lost 0 bases, the J end lost 1 base, and 4 bases lay between the germline ends. The CDR3 spells CASSVVSQETQYF. The CDR3 DNA sequence: TGTGCCAGCAGCGTAGTTTCCCAAGAGACCCAGTACTTC.

This clonotype was seen a single time. This is likely a read error, given that the CDR3 carries no conserved phenylalanine or tryptophan at its end. Because the CDR3's place on the DNA is in doubt, the DNA is left out and the CDR3 is given as listed by TCRdb. The CDR3 sequence is CSVGHPGVDYGYTFGS. The chain combines TRBV29-1 with TRBJ2-5; the DNA was not used to check the table's D call, TRBD1. Looked up from germline, CDR1 is SQVTM and CDR2 is ANQGSEA. Ends included, the CDR3 has 16 residues.

J is TRBJ2-6 and V is TRBV6-5; TRBD1 aligns across 7 bases. The V and J ends lost 2 bases and 6 bases, in that order; junction bases with no gene match: 13. CDR1 and CDR2 (germline): MNHEY, SVGAGI. The CDR3 contains 18 residues. CDR3 sequence: CASSYTAGGGAEANVLTF. The CDR3 DNA reads as TGTGCCAGCAGTTACACTGCAGGGGGTGGCGCTGAGGCCAACGTCCTGACTTTC.

The chain recombines TRBV24-1 with TRBJ2-7; D is tentatively TRBD1 or TRBD2 (5 bases each). Germline CDR1 KGHDR, CDR2 SFDVKD. Trimming removed 6 bases from V and 5 bases from J, with 22 bases in between. The length of the CDR3 is 16 residues. The CDR3, as DNA: TGTGCCACCAGTAAGCTCGTAACAGGAGGAGGCAACGAGCAGTACTTC. Protein: CATSKLVTGGGNEQYF.

Points on this clonotype: The germline gene is not matched at one end of the junction; a read error may be the cause. The chain recombines TRBV2 with TRBJ2-1, with D possibly TRBD1 on 6 matching bases. Per germline, CDR1 SNHLY and CDR2 FYNNEI. This CDR3 region has 12 residues. The CDR3: CASREGGNEQFF. In nucleotides, the CDR3 is TGTGCCAGCAGGGAAGGGGGCAATGAGCAGTTCTTC.

The V call is TRBV20-1, the J call TRBJ1-5; D remains ambiguous. The CDR3 totals 14 residues. The germline V gene has CDR1 DFQATT and CDR2 SNEGSKA (reference sequence). The CDR3 bases are TGCAGCCCAATGGAGGGCAGCGGCAATCAGCCCCAGCATTTT. Translating it yields CSPMEGSGNQPQHF.

The CDR3 bases are TGCAGTAATCGAAACACAGATACGCAGTATTTT. Amino acids: CSNRNTDTQYF. This chain uses TRBV29-1 with TRBJ2-3; D call uncertain. The CDR3 runs 11 residues. In germline, CDR1 is SQVTM, CDR2 ANQGSEA.

This clonotype showed up many times. The chain carries TRBV5-1 and TRBJ2-7; D may be TRBD2 (6 bases). Germline CDR1 reads SGHRS; CDR2 reads YFSETQ. The CDR3 runs 14 residues. The ends were cut back, 4 bases at V and 6 bases at J, with 17 bases in the middle. The chain's CDR3 is CASSAVGGSSEQYF. DNA of the CDR3: TGCGCCAGCAGCGCGGTGGGGGGATCGTCCGAGCAGTACTTC.

The V and J genes are TRBV7-3 and TRBJ2-5; TRBD1 might be the D (6 bases). The CDR3 has 14 residues. Germline assignment: CDR1 SGHTA and CDR2 FQGTGA. Trimming shortened V by 2 bases and J by 4 bases, and 11 bases separated the two germline ends. CDR3 DNA: TGTGCCAGCAGCTTATTCCAGGGGCGAGAGACCCAGTACTTC. Protein product: CASSLFQGRETQYF.

V is TRBV20-1 and J is TRBJ2-5; 10 bases align to TRBD2. Trimming took 7 bases from V and 5 from J; bases not matched to a gene: 10. The CDR3 is 14 amino acids. Germline V lookup: CDR1 DFQATT, CDR2 SNEGSKA (reference sequence). The CDR3 coding sequence is TGCAGTGTCACTAAGCGGGGGGGTAGGGAGACCCAGTACTTC. Its protein product is CSVTKRGGRETQYF.

This clonotype was detected only a few times. The chain joins TRBV2 to TRBJ1-5, with a weak D call TRBD1 (5 bases). This CDR3 comprises 17 residues. Looked up from germline, CDR1 is SNHLY and CDR2 is FYNNEI. The V gene lost 8 bases and the J gene lost 0 bases, with 20 bases spanning the gap. The CDR3: CASSRQLEGNSNQPQHF. In DNA form, the CDR3 reads TGTGCCAGCTCACGACAGCTCGAAGGGAATAGCAATCAGCCCCAGCATTTT.

V is TRBV10-1 and J is TRBJ1-5, with a tentative D call TRBD1 (5 bases). The CDR3 extends over 18 amino acids. Germline CDR1 and CDR2: WNHNN and SYGVQD (reference sequence). Trimming left V 2 bases short and J 0 bases short, with 17 bases between. CDR3 amino acids: CASSEAARQSNSNQPQHF. The CDR3 bases are TGCGCCAGCAGTGAGGCAGCCCGACAGTCGAATAGCAATCAGCCCCAGCATTTT.

Many counts were recorded for this clonotype. The CDR3 nucleotides read TGCGCCAGCAGCTTGACCTACAGGGGCTACGAGCAGTACTTC. Translation gives CASSLTYRGYEQYF. The gene calls are TRBV5-1 and TRBJ2-7; 7 bases align to TRBD1. Trimming removed 1 base from V and 3 bases from J; junction bases left unmatched: 4. The CDR3 consists of 14 residues. Germline CDR1 SGHRS, CDR2 YFSETQ. The full variable domain, its missing parts supplied by reference TRBV5-1 and TRBJ2-7, is KAGVTQTPRYLIKTRGQQVTLSCSPISGHRSVSWYQQTPGQGLQFLFEYFSETQRNKGNFPGRFSGRQFSNSRSEMNVSTLELGDSALYLCASSLTYRGYEQYFGPGTRLTVT.

J is TRBJ2-7 and V is TRBV19; 12 bases are a match to TRBD2. The V gene's germline CDR1 is LNHDA and CDR2 SQIVND (reference sequence). The CDR3 consists of 19 residues. V shed 5 bases and J 4 bases; nucleotides not matched to a gene: 18. The CDR3 protein is CASSVLLAGGPPGKYEQYF. The CDR3 region has the DNA TGTGCCAGTAGTGTCCTTCTAGCGGGAGGGCCCCCCGGCAAATACGAGCAGTACTTC. Looking up the rest from reference TRBV19 and TRBJ2-7 gives the full variable domain: DGGITQSPKYLFRKEGQNVTLSCEQNLNHDAMYWYRQDPGQGLRLIYYSQIVNDFQKGDIAEGYSVSREKKESFPLTVTSAQKNPTAFYLCASSVLLAGGPPGKYEQYFGPGTRLTVT.

V gene TRBV19 combines with J gene TRBJ1-5; 8 bases agree with TRBD1. The germline CDR1 and CDR2 sequences are LNHDA and SQIVND (reference sequence). The CDR3 is made up of 17 amino acids. J was trimmed by 2 bases and V by 6 bases; bases with no gene match: 12. The CDR3 reads CASSTIPGGGGNQPQHF. As DNA, the CDR3 is TGTGCCAGTAGCACCATCCCAGGGGGCGGCGGCAATCAGCCCCAGCATTTT.

The chain couples TRBV11-2 to TRBJ2-1, with D perhaps TRBD1 (5 bases). The CDR3 sequence is 15 residues long. Trimming cost V 0 bases and J 4 bases, with 10 bases left between them. Germline V lookup: CDR1 SGHAT, CDR2 FQNNGV. CDR3 DNA sequence: TGTGCCAGCAGCTTAGATAAAGGACATTACAATGAGCAGTTCTTC. It translates to CASSLDKGHYNEQFF.

Details on this clonotype: The junction shows a germline mismatch at one end, possibly a read error. The gene calls are TRBV19 and TRBJ1-4; TRBD1 might be the D (5 bases). The CDR3 contains 8 residues. Germline lookup yields CDR1 LNHDA and CDR2 SQIVND (reference sequence). CDR3 in DNA: TGTGCCAGTAGGGGACCTTACTTT. Protein product: CASRGPYF.